The rows below give T cell receptor beta chains drawn from one sample of a study of blood T cell repertoires in COVID-19. TCRdb keeps only in-frame clones here, not all; method: immunoSEQ multiplex PCR. The sample lists some 350,000 clones; roughly 90% were seen once. The sequenced material came from PBMCs or T cells enriched from blood (not recorded which). These receptor sequences come from a woman between 25 and 40 years old who had recovered from COVID-19. CDR3s include the opening cysteine and the closing phenylalanine or tryptophan. Fields, in order: V gene, clone size, J gene, CDR3 protein. A clone size is listed for some rows: how often the clone was seen (once, few, many), or a class if it is expanded.

TRBV19	-	TRBJ1-2	CASEPGQGIYGYTF
TRBV5-4	-	TRBJ1-2	CASSFQGTYGYTF
TRBV3-1/TRBV3-2	-	TRBJ2-7	CASSQGGLHSYEQYF
TRBV4-2	-	TRBJ1-1	CASSQGTGLNTEAFF
TRBV15	-	TRBJ1-1	CATSRDPRRMNTEAFF
TRBV29-1	-	TRBJ1-2	CSVEGMAGYGYTF
TRBV14	-	TRBJ1-4	CASSQDQGAGEKLFF
TRBV18	-	TRBJ1-3	CASSGDSSRSGNTIYF
TRBV5-1	-	TRBJ1-6	CASSRTGANSPLHF
TRBV24-1	-	TRBJ2-7	CATSDYRQGKEEQYF
TRBV5-8	once	TRBJ2-1	CASKAAYYNEQFF
TRBV25-1	-	TRBJ2-5	CASSELAGGGETQYF